Below, 7 T cell receptor beta chains from the same sample are listed, as sequenced in a study of CD8 T cells in Susac syndrome. RNA in amounts of about 0.5 to 1 ug was reverse transcribed with random hexamers. MiXCR, applied by TCRdb to the immunoSEQ multiplex PCR reads, yields one record per CDR3 protein. The sample contains about 180,000 distinct CDR3 sequences, almost 96% of which appear only once. The material sequenced was CD4+ T cells from PBMCs. These receptor sequences come from a human donor with multiple sclerosis.

J is TRBJ2-7 and V is TRBV5-4; D is ambiguous. CDR1 is SGHNT, CDR2 YYREEE, per germline (reference sequence). CDR3 size: 14 residues. With 0 bases removed from V and 6 bases from J, the gap between germline ends came to 13 bases. The DNA for the CDR3 is TGTGCCAGCAGCTTGGGTGGGGATTGGGGCGAGCAGTACTTC. Translated: CASSLGGDWGEQYF.

The J gene is TRBJ2-3, the V gene TRBV7-9; 8 bases fit TRBD2. CDR1 and CDR2 (germline): SEHNR, FQNEAQ (reference sequence). This CDR3 is 14 amino acids long. Trimming took 2 bases from V and 4 from J; bases not matched to a gene: 2. CDR3 DNA: TGTGCCAGCAGCTTACAGCGGGGGTCAGATACGCAGTATTTT. Encoded protein: CASSLQRGSDTQYF.

This clonotype has only one observation. The rearrangement links TRBV3-1 to TRBJ1-1; 8 bases fit TRBD1. This CDR3 contains 13 residues. Germline values: CDR1 LGHDT, CDR2 YNNKEL (reference sequence). V was pared by 7 bases and J by 5 bases, with 6 bases of the junction left unmatched. For the CDR3, the DNA is TGTGCCAGCACCTTGACAGGGGATACTGAAGCTTTCTTT. This sequence encodes CASTLTGDTEAFF.

The J gene is TRBJ2-5, the V gene TRBV5-1, with 7 bases matching TRBD1. The germline V gene encodes CDR1 SGHRS and CDR2 YFSETQ. After removal of 4 bases from V and 2 bases from J, the junction contained 5 bases not matched to a gene. This CDR3 spans 14 amino acids. The chain's CDR3 is CASSHGTAQETQYF. The CDR3 nucleotides are TGCGCCAGCAGCCACGGGACAGCTCAAGAGACCCAGTACTTC.

The V call is TRBV5-1, the J call TRBJ2-2, with a tentative D call TRBD1 (7 bases). CDR1 is SGHRS, CDR2 YFSETQ, per germline. The V and J ends lost 3 bases and 0 bases respectively, with 12 bases between them. CDR3 length equals 16 residues. The CDR3 DNA reads TGCGCCAGCAGCTGGGGGGACAGCACGAACACCGGGGAGCTGTTTTTT. This encodes CASSWGDSTNTGELFF.

This rearrangement joins TRBV3-1 to TRBJ2-7, with unresolved D. V lost 4 bases, J lost 2 bases, and 9 bases lay in between. The CDR3 contains 13 residues. CDR1 LGHDT and CDR2 YNNKEL come from the germline V gene (reference sequence). CDR3: CASSRGITYEQYF. Written as DNA, the CDR3 is TGTGCCAGCAGCCGGGGAATCACCTACGAGCAGTACTTC.

The genes are TRBV20-1 and TRBJ1-2; D gene ambiguous. Germline loops: CDR1 DFQATT, CDR2 SNEGSKA (reference sequence). Trimming removed 4 bases from V and 5 bases from J, with 17 bases in between. This CDR3 contains 14 residues. CDR3 protein: CSANYDRGGYGYTF. In DNA form, the CDR3 reads TGCAGTGCTAACTATGACCGCGGTGGGTATGGCTACACCTTC.